Listed here are 7 T cell receptor beta chains from one sample, sequenced in a study of blood T cell repertoires in COVID-19. Clones were sequenced by immunoSEQ multiplex PCR, and TCRdb holds only the in-frame ones, with some missing. The sample has some 250,000 clones; less than 90% are singletons. The sample comprised peripheral blood. Every receptor here comes from a woman in her 30s with COVID-19, enrolled during active disease.

The chain uses TRBV15 and TRBJ1-2; weak D call: TRBD1 (5 bases). Trimming took 6 bases from V and 6 from J, leaving 17 bases between them. Germline values: CDR1 LNHNV, CDR2 YYDKDF (reference sequence). The CDR3 extends over 14 amino acids. CDR3 coding DNA: TGTGCCACCAGTCGGACCAGTGAAGGGGATGGCTACACCTTC. As protein: CATSRTSEGDGYTF.

CDR3 bases: TGCGCCAGCAGCTCAATGACCAGGGGATTCACAGATACGCAGTATTTT. Amino acid sequence: CASSSMTRGFTDTQYF. The chain joins TRBV4-1 to TRBJ2-3, with D possibly matching TRBD1 (6 bases). V lost 5 bases to trimming and J lost 2 bases, with 17 bases between them. Germline CDR1 is MGHRA and CDR2 is YSYEKL. This CDR3 region has 16 residues.

This clone showed up just once. This chain uses TRBV2 with TRBJ2-4, with D maybe TRBD2 (5 bases). The germline gives CDR1 SNHLY, CDR2 FYNNEI. Trimming removed 5 bases from V and 0 bases from J, with 8 bases in between. The CDR3 is made up of 14 amino acids. This chain's CDR3 is CASSTSEAKNIQYF. For the CDR3, the DNA is TGTGCCAGCAGTACTAGTGAAGCCAAAAACATTCAGTACTTC.

This clone occurred once. The V gene is TRBV7-2, the J gene TRBJ2-3, with TRBD1 matching 9 bases. V gave up 2 bases and J gave up 4 bases; unmatched junction bases: 13. Looked up from germline, CDR1 is SGHTA and CDR2 is FQGNSA. The CDR3 consists of 18 residues. The CDR3 reads CASSLMNQWTGAADTQYF. The CDR3 DNA sequence: TGTGCCAGCAGCTTAATGAATCAGTGGACAGGGGCCGCAGATACGCAGTATTTT.

V usage is TRBV24-1 and J usage is TRBJ1-5, with D maybe TRBD1 (5 bases). Trimming stripped 4 bases from V and 3 bases from J, with 9 bases between. The length of the CDR3 is 14 residues. Germline CDR1 and CDR2: KGHDR and SFDVKD. This chain's CDR3 is CATSDAGYNQPQHF. In nucleotides, the CDR3 is TGTGCCACCAGTGACGCAGGGTACAATCAGCCCCAGCATTTT.

The J gene is TRBJ1-1, the V gene TRBV14; 9 nucleotides match TRBD1. V was clipped by 3 bases and J by 6 bases; unmatched bases: 5. This CDR3 region has 14 residues. Germline V gene data show CDR1 as SGHDN and CDR2 as FVKESK. The CDR3 DNA is TGTGCCAGCAGCCAGGAACAGGGGGCCGCTGAAGCTTTCTTT. Translation gives CASSQEQGAAEAFF.

The table lists this clone with a count of one. This chain connects TRBV19 to TRBJ2-2, with 7 bases aligning to TRBD1. With V trimmed by 4 bases and J by 7 bases, 6 bases remained unmatched. This CDR3 spans 14 amino acids. Germline CDR1 is LNHDA and CDR2 is SQIVND (reference sequence). CDR3 coding DNA: TGTGCCAGTAGTAGAGGGGGCCTGGGCGGGGAGCTGTTTTTT. The encoded protein is CASSRGGLGGELFF.